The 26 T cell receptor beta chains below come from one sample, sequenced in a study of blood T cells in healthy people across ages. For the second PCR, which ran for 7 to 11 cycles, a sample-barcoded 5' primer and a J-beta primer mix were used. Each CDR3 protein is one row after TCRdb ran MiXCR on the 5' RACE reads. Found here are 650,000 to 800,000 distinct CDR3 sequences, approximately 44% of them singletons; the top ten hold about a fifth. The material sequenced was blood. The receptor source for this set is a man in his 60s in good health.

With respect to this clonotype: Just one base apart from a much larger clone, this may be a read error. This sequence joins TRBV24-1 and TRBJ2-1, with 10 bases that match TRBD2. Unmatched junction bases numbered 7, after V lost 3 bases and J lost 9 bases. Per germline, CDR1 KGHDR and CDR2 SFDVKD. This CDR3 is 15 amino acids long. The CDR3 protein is CATSDGRAGGGEQFF. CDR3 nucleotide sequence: TGTGCCACCAGTGATGGACGAGCGGGAGGGGGTGAGCAGTTCTTC.

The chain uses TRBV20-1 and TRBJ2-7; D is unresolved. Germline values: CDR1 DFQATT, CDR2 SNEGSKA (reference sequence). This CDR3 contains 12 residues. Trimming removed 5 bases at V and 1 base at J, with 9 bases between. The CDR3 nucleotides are TGCAGTGCTGAAGGAGAGTCCTACGAGCAGTACTTC. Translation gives CSAEGESYEQYF.

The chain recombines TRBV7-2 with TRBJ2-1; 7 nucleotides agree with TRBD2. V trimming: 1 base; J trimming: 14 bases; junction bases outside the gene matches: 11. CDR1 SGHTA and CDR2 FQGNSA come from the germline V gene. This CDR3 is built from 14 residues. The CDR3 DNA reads TGTGCCAGCAGCTTAGTACCAGCGGGGAGTGATGAGTTCTTC. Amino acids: CASSLVPAGSDEFF.

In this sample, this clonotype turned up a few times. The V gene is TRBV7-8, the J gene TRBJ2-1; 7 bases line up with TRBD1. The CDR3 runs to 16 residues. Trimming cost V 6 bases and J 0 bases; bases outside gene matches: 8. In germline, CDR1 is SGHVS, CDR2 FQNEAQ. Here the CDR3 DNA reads TGTGCCAGCAGACCGGGACAGCTCAGCTCCTACAATGAGCAGTTCTTC. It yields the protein CASRPGQLSSYNEQFF.

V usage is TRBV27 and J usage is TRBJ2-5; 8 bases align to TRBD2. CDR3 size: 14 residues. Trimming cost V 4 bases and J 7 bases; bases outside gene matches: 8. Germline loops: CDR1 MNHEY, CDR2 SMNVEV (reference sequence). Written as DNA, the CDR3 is TGTGCCAGCAGTTCCGGGACTAGTGGCGGGACCCAGTACTTC. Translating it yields CASSSGTSGGTQYF.

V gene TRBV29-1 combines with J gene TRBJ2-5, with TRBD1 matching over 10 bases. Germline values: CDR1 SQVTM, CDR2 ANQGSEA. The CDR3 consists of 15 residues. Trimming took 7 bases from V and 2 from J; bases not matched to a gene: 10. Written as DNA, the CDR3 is TGCAGCGGCCGGGACAGGGGTACGGGACAAGAGACCCAGTACTTC. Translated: CSGRDRGTGQETQYF.

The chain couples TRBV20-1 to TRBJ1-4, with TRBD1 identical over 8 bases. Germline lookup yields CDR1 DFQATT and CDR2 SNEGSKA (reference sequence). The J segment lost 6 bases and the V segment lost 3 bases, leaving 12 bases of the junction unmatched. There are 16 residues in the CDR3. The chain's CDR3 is CSARGSGQGWDEKLFF. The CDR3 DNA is TGCAGTGCTAGGGGATCTGGACAGGGCTGGGATGAAAAACTGTTTTTT.

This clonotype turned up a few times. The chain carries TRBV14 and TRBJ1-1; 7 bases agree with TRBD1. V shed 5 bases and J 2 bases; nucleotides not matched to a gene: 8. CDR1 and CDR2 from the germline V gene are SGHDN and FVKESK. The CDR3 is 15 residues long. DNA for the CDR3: TGTGCCAGCAGCGTGACCGGGACAGATAACACTGAAGCTTTCTTT. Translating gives CASSVTGTDNTEAFF.

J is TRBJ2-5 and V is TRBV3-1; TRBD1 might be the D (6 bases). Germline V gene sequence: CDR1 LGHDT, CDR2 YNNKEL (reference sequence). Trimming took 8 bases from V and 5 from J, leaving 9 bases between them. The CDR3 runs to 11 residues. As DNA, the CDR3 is TGTGCCAGCGGGCAGGGGGAGACCCAGTACTTC. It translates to CASGQGETQYF.

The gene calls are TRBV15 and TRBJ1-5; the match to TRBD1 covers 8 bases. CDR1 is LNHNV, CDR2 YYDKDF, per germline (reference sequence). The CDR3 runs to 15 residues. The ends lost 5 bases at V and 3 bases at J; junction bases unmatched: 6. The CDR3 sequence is CATSGGQGINQPQHF. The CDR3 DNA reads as TGTGCCACCAGCGGTGGACAGGGAATCAATCAGCCCCAGCATTTT.

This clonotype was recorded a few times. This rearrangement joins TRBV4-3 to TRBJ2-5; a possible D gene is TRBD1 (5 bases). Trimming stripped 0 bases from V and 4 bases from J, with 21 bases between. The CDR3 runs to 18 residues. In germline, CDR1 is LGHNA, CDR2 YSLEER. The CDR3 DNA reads TGCGCCAGCAGCCAAGATCTCAGAAGGGGCGCTACGGGAGAGACCCAGTACTTC. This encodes CASSQDLRRGATGETQYF.

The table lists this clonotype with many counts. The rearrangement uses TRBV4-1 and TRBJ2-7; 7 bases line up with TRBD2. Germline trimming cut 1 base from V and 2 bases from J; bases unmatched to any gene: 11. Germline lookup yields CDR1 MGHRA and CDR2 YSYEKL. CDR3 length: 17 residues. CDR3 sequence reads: CASSQADVARGTYEQYF. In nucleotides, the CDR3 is TGCGCCAGCAGCCAAGCGGACGTGGCGCGGGGGACCTACGAGCAGTACTTC.

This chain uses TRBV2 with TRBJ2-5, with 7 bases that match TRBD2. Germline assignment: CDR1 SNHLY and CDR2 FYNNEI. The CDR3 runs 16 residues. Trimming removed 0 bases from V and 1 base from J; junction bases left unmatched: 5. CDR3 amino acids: CASSEARAGVQETQYF. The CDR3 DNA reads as TGTGCCAGCAGTGAAGCGAGGGCGGGAGTCCAAGAGACCCAGTACTTC.

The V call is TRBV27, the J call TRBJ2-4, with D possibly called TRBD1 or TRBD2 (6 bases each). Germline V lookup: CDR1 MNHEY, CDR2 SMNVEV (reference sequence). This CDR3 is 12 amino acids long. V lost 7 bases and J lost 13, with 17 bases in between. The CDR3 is CASTSGASKQYF. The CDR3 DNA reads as TGTGCCAGCACGTCGGGGGCCAGCAAGCAGTACTTC.

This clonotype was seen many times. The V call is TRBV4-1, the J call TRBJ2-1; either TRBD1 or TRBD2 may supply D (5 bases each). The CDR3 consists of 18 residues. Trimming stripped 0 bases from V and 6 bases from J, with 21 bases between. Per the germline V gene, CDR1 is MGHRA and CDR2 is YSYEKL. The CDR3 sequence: CASSQDFIFVEGTNEQFF. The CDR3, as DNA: TGCGCCAGCAGCCAAGATTTCATTTTTGTGGAAGGGACCAATGAGCAGTTCTTC.

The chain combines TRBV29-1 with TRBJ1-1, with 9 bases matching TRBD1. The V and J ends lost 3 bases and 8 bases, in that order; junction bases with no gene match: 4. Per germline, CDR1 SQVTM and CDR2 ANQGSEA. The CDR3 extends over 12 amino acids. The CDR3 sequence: CSVDWGTGEAFF. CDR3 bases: TGCAGCGTTGATTGGGGGACAGGGGAAGCTTTCTTT.

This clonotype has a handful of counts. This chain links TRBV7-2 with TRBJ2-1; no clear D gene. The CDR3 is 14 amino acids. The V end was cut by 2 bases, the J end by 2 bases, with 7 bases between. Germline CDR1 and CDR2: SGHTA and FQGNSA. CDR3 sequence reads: CASSLKVAYNEQFF. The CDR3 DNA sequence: TGTGCCAGCAGCTTAAAAGTCGCCTACAATGAGCAGTTCTTC.

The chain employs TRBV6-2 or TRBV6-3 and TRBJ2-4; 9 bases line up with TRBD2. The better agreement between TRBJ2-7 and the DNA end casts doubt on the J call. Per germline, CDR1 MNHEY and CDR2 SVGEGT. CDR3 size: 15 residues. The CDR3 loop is CASSYGLATSYEQYF. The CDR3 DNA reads TGTGCCAGCAGTTATGGACTAGCGACCTCCTACGAGCAGTACTTC.

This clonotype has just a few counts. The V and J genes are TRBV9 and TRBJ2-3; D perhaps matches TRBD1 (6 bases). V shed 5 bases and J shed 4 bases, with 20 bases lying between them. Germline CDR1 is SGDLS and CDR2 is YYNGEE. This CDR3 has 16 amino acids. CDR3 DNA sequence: TGTGCCAGCAGGGACCTTTTGGCAGGGGACCCAGATACGCAGTATTTT. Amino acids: CASRDLLAGDPDTQYF.

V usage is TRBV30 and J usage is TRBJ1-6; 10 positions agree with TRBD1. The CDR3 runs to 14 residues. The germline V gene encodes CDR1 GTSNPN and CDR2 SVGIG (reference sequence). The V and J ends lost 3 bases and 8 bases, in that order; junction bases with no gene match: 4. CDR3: CAWRKTGGDSPLHF. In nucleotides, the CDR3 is TGTGCCTGGAGGAAGACAGGGGGCGATTCACCCCTCCACTTT.

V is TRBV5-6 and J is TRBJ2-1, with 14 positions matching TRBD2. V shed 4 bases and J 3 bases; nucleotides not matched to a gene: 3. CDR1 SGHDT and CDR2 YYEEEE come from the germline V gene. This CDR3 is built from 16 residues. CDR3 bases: TGTGCCAGCAGCGCGGGACTAGCGGGGGTCTACAATGAGCAGTTCTTC. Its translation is CASSAGLAGVYNEQFF.

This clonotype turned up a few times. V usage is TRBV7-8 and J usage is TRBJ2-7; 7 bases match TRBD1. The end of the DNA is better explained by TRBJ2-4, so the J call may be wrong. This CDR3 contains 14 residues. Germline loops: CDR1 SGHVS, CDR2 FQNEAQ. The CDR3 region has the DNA TGTGCCAGCAGCGCCCCCCCAGGGGGTAGCATTCAGTACTTC. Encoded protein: CASSAPPGGSIQYF.

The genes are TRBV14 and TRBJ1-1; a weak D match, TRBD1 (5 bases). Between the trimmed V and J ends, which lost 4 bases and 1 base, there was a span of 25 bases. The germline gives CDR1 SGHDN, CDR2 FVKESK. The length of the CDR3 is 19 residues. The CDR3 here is CASSRLAKDGGLRNTEAFF. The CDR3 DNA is TGTGCCAGCAGCCGCCTCGCGAAGGACGGGGGACTGAGGAACACTGAAGCTTTCTTT.

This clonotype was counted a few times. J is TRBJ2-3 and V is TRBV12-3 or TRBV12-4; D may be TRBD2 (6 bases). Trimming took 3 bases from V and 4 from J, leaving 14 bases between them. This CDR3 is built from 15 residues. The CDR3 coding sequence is TGTGCCAGCAGTTTCTTTAGGAGGGGTCCAGATACGCAGTATTTT. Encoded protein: CASSFFRRGPDTQYF.

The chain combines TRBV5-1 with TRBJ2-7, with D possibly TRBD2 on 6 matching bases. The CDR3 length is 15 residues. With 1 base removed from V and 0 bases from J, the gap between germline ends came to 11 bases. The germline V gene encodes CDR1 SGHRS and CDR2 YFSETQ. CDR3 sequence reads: CASSLPFGGSYEQYF. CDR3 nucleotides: TGCGCCAGCAGCTTGCCGTTCGGGGGCTCCTACGAGCAGTACTTC.

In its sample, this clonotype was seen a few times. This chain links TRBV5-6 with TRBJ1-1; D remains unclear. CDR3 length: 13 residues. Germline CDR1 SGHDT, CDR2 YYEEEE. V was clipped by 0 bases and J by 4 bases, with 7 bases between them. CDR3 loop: CASSLGVTTEAFF. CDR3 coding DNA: TGTGCCAGCAGCTTGGGGGTAACCACTGAAGCTTTCTTT.